The 3 T cell receptor beta chains listed next were all sequenced from one sample in a study of blood T cell repertoires in COVID-19. Clones were read by immunoSEQ multiplex PCR, and TCRdb kept only the in-frame ones, dropping some. The repertoire consists of approximately 500,000 clones, with approximately 85% occurring once and the leading ten covering approximately 2.9%. The specimen was peripheral blood. These receptors came from a human donor in a cohort sampled during active COVID-19.

The chain recombines TRBV2 with TRBJ2-5; 7 bases match TRBD1. The CDR3 contains 15 residues. Germline trimming cut 6 bases from V and 2 bases from J; bases unmatched to any gene: 9. Germline values: CDR1 SNHLY, CDR2 FYNNEI. CDR3 region: CASSYGPGQQETQYF. Written as DNA, the CDR3 is TGTGCCAGCAGCTACGGTCCGGGACAGCAAGAGACCCAGTACTTC.

The sample holds one count of this clone. This rearrangement joins TRBV28 to TRBJ1-2; D remains ambiguous. The CDR3 extends over 12 amino acids. With 6 bases removed from V and 8 bases from J, the gap between germline ends came to 13 bases. CDR1 and CDR2 from the germline V gene are MDHEN and SYDVKM. CDR3 region: CASRTEAVGYTF. Written as DNA, the CDR3 is TGTGCCAGCAGAACGGAAGCGGTCGGCTACACCTTC.

The V gene is TRBV19, the J gene TRBJ1-3; 10 nucleotides match TRBD1. V gave up 6 bases and J gave up 2 bases; unmatched junction bases: 7. The CDR3 has 16 residues. Germline CDR1 reads LNHDA; CDR2 reads SQIVND (reference sequence). The DNA for the CDR3 is TGTGCCAGTAGGACAGGGGGCAGAGATCCTGGAAACACCATATATTTT. It yields the protein CASRTGGRDPGNTIYF.